The rows below give T cell receptor beta chains drawn from one sample of a study of CD8+CD57+ T cells in acquired aplastic anemia. Each CDR3 protein is one row after TCRdb ran MiXCR on the reads. This table holds 200,000 or so distinct CDR3 sequences, over 60% found once. The sequenced material came from sorted CD4+, CD8+, or CD8+CD57+ T cells (not recorded which) from PBMCs. Every receptor here comes from a human donor with severe aplastic anemia or a healthy control (not recorded which). Each CDR3 is given with its conserved first and last residue. D genes are given only for firm matches. Not every row has a clone size; where given, it reads once, few, many or a size class.

J: TRBJ1-1
D: NA
size: NA
V: TRBV6-1
DNA: TGTGCCAGCAGCGAACCACAGGTGGTATTTACTGAAGCTTTCTTT
CDR3: CASSEPQVVFTEAFF

J: TRBJ1-2
D: NA
size: few
V: TRBV2
DNA: TGTGCCAGCAGGCCAACCGGGACTCACTATGGCTACACCTTC
CDR3: CASRPTGTHYGYTF

J: TRBJ1-4
D: NA
size: NA
V: TRBV2
DNA: TGTGCCAGCAGTGAATGGGCCTCTAATGAAAAACTGTTTTTT
CDR3: CASSEWASNEKLFF

J: TRBJ1-6
D: TRBD1
size: NA
V: TRBV20-1
DNA: TGCAGTGCTAGTCAGGGGGGAGGGTATAATTCACCCCTCCACTTT
CDR3: CSASQGGGYNSPLHF

J: TRBJ2-7
D: NA
size: few
V: TRBV10-3
DNA: TGTGCCATCAGGGCAGGGGGGGGTTCCCACGAGCAGTACTTC
CDR3: CAIRAGGGSHEQYF

J: TRBJ2-1
D: NA
size: NA
V: TRBV24-1
DNA: TGTGCCACCAGTCGTACAGGGAATGAGCAGTTCTTC
CDR3: CATSRTGNEQFF

J: TRBJ1-6
D: TRBD1
size: NA
V: TRBV7-6
DNA: TGTGCCAGCAGCTGGGACAGTAGCTCCTACAATTCACCCCTCCACTTT
CDR3: CASSWDSSSYNSPLHF

J: TRBJ2-7
D: TRBD1
size: once
V: TRBV29-1
DNA: TGCAGCGCCAAGACGGGGCAGGGGGCCAACGAGCAGTACTTC
CDR3: CSAKTGQGANEQYF

J: TRBJ1-4
D: NA
size: NA
V: TRBV7-2
DNA: TGTGCCAGCAGCTTAGCTCGGCAGGGGCGAACTAATGAAAAACTGTTTTTT
CDR3: CASSLARQGRTNEKLFF

J: TRBJ2-7
D: TRBD1
size: few
V: TRBV7-2
DNA: TGTGCCAGCAGCCCACGACAGGGGTCTCGCTACGAGCAGTACTTC
CDR3: CASSPRQGSRYEQYF

J: TRBJ2-7
D: NA
size: NA
V: TRBV20-1
DNA: TGCAGTGCTAGGGGGGCAGGCCACGAGCAGTACTTC
CDR3: CSARGAGHEQYF

J: TRBJ2-1
D: NA
size: few
V: TRBV7-6
DNA: TGTGCCAGCAGCTTAGGAGTAGCGGCAACCCTAAGGGAGCAGTTCTTC
CDR3: CASSLGVAATLREQFF

J: TRBJ2-5
D: NA
size: few
V: TRBV24-1
DNA: TGTGCCACCAGTGATTCTCGAGGGCTAGGGACCCAGTACTTC
CDR3: CATSDSRGLGTQYF

J: TRBJ2-3
D: TRBD2
size: many
V: TRBV6-4
DNA: TGTGCCAGCAGTGAGCGGGGGGGCACAGATACGCAGTATTTT
CDR3: CASSERGGTDTQYF

J: TRBJ1-2
D: NA
size: many
V: TRBV11-2
DNA: TGTGCCAGCAGCTTACTAATGACCCCGTCTGGGGGCTACACCTTC
CDR3: CASSLLMTPSGGYTF

J: TRBJ2-5
D: NA
size: NA
V: TRBV29-1
DNA: TGCAGCGTTGGACCACCGGGCATTATCGGAGAGACCCAGTACTTC
CDR3: CSVGPPGIIGETQYF

J: TRBJ2-3
D: TRBD2
size: NA
V: TRBV24-1
DNA: TGTGCCACCAGTAGCGGGGGTACCACAGATACGCAGTATTTT
CDR3: CATSSGGTTDTQYF

J: TRBJ2-7
D: NA
size: NA
V: TRBV10-3
DNA: TGTGCCATCAGTTGGCAGGGGAACTCCTACGAGCAGTACTTC
CDR3: CAISWQGNSYEQYF

J: TRBJ1-4
D: NA
size: NA
V: TRBV3-1
DNA: TGTGCCAGCAGCTCTTACAGAACAACTAATGAAAAACTGTTTTTT
CDR3: CASSSYRTTNEKLFF

J: TRBJ2-7
D: TRBD2
size: NA
V: TRBV19
DNA: TGTGCCAGTAGTCCAAGACTAGCGGGAAATCTCGACGAGCAGTACTTC
CDR3: CASSPRLAGNLDEQYF

J: TRBJ2-7
D: TRBD2
size: NA
V: TRBV7-9
DNA: TGTGCCAGCAGCCCCTCTAGCGGGAGCTCCTACGAGCAGTACTTC
CDR3: CASSPSSGSSYEQYF

J: TRBJ1-6
D: NA
size: NA
V: TRBV7-7
DNA: TGTGCTAGCAGCGTCCAACACGGGTCACCCCTCCACTTT
CDR3: CASSVQHGSPLHF

J: TRBJ2-7
D: NA
size: NA
V: TRBV7-9
DNA: TGTGCCAGCAGCTTAGACAATACAGCTTACGAGCAGTACTTC
CDR3: CASSLDNTAYEQYF

J: TRBJ1-1
D: NA
size: NA
V: TRBV6-6
DNA: TGTGCCAGCAGTTACTCGGCAGGAGACCAGAACACTGAAGCTTTCTTT
CDR3: CASSYSAGDQNTEAFF

J: TRBJ2-7
D: TRBD2
size: NA
V: TRBV7-2
DNA: TGTGCCAGCAGCCGACTGTCGGGAGGGCCTTTGAGGGAGCAGTACTTC
CDR3: CASSRLSGGPLREQYF

J: TRBJ2-5
D: TRBD2
size: few
V: TRBV20-1
DNA: TGCAGTGCTGAGATGGGGGGGTGGGAGACCCAGTACTTC
CDR3: CSAEMGGWETQYF

J: TRBJ2-1
D: NA
size: NA
V: TRBV20-1
DNA: TGCAGTGCTAGAGACAGTGCGCACCCCCTATACAATGAGCAGTTCTTC
CDR3: CSARDSAHPLYNEQFF

J: TRBJ2-5
D: NA
size: few
V: TRBV11-1
DNA: TGTGCCAGCAGGGGATATGGAGAGACCCAGTACTTC
CDR3: CASRGYGETQYF

J: TRBJ2-2
D: NA
size: NA
V: TRBV10-1
DNA: TGCGCCAGCAGTGAGTTCGCAGGGTTCGGGGAGCTGTTTTTT
CDR3: CASSEFAGFGELFF

J: TRBJ1-1
D: TRBD1
size: NA
V: TRBV15
DNA: TGTGCCACCAGCGCGAAACAGGGGGCGAACACTGAAGCTTTCTTT
CDR3: CATSAKQGANTEAFF

J: TRBJ1-1
D: NA
size: NA
V: TRBV5-1
DNA: TGCGCCAGCAGCTTGGGAGGGACCGGGATAACTGAAGCTTTCTTT
CDR3: CASSLGGTGITEAFF

J: TRBJ2-3
D: NA
size: NA
V: TRBV10-3
DNA: TGTGCCATCAGTGAGTCTAGAAGCACAGATACGCAGTATTTT
CDR3: CAISESRSTDTQYF

J: TRBJ2-7
D: NA
size: NA
V: TRBV10-3
DNA: TGTGCCAGCAGCAGACCAAACAGGAGCAGCTCCTACGAGCAGTACTTC
CDR3: CASSRPNRSSSYEQYF

J: TRBJ1-1
D: NA
size: NA
V: TRBV20-1
DNA: TGCAGTGCCCATGGACTGATGAACACTGAAGCTTTCTTT
CDR3: CSAHGLMNTEAFF

J: TRBJ2-6
D: NA
size: NA
V: TRBV20-1
DNA: TGCAGTGCTCCCCTCTCGCAGGTTGGGGCCAACGTCCTGACTTTC
CDR3: CSAPLSQVGANVLTF

J: TRBJ2-1
D: NA
size: NA
V: TRBV12-3/TRBV12-4
DNA: TGTGCCAGCAGTTTAGTTGGGAGCGGGAATGAGCAGTTCTTC
CDR3: CASSLVGSGNEQFF

J: TRBJ2-5
D: NA
size: once
V: TRBV3-1
DNA: TGTGCCAGCAGTCTCACACAGGGTATAATGGAGTTACTCCAAGAGACCCAGTGCTTC
CDR3: CASSLTQGIMELLQETQCF

J: TRBJ2-7
D: TRBD2
size: NA
V: TRBV14
DNA: TGTGCCAGCAGCGCCGGGACTAGCGGCTCCTACGAGCAGTACTTC
CDR3: CASSAGTSGSYEQYF

J: TRBJ2-5
D: NA
size: NA
V: TRBV2
DNA: TGTGCCAGCAGTGAAAGGGGCCTGAAGACCCAGTACTTC
CDR3: CASSERGLKTQYF

J: TRBJ1-1
D: NA
size: few
V: TRBV19
DNA: TGTGCCACGTCGGGGAGGCTCGACACTGAAGCTTTCTTT
CDR3: CATSGRLDTEAFF

J: TRBJ2-5
D: NA
size: few
V: TRBV15
DNA: TGTGCCACCAGCAGAGAGGAGACCCAGTACTTC
CDR3: CATSREETQYF

J: TRBJ1-1
D: NA
size: NA
V: TRBV20-1
DNA: TGCAGTGCTAGAGCGTTGACAGCACTCCAAGCTTTCTTT
CDR3: CSARALTALQAFF

J: TRBJ2-6
D: TRBD1
size: NA
V: TRBV19
DNA: TGTGCCAGTAGTACGACAGGGAAGGTGGCTGGGGCCAACGTCCTGACTTTC
CDR3: CASSTTGKVAGANVLTF

J: TRBJ1-1
D: NA
size: many
V: TRBV2
DNA: TGTGCCAGCAGTGCCAGGGGCACTGAAGCTTTCTTT
CDR3: CASSARGTEAFF

J: TRBJ1-1
D: NA
size: NA
V: TRBV19
DNA: TGTGCCAGTAGTATAGGGGGTTGGACTGAGGCTTTCTTT
CDR3: CASSIGGWTEAFF

J: TRBJ2-3
D: NA
size: many
V: TRBV20-1
DNA: TGCAGTGCTAGAGGACAGACAGATACGCAGTATTTT
CDR3: CSARGQTDTQYF